The sequence of this T cell receptor (beta chain) was determined in a study of CD8 T cells in ankylosing spondylitis. Overall study results and limits: Disease-linked clones displayed a CD8+ phenotype and appeared relatively rarely in peripheral blood. The authors reported significant enrichment of disease-linked clones in matched ankylosing spondylitis synovial fluid. Characteristic, it appeared, of ankylosing spondylitis blood was a TCR beta motif of about eight highly homologous variants.

Notes on this clonotype: What it binds is not known.

CDR1 is SGHAT and CDR2 is FQNNGV in the germline V gene. The CDR3 is 16 amino acids. The V end lost 2 bases, the J end lost 4 bases, and 15 bases lay between the germline ends. It was by quantitative 5'-RACE with molecular barcodes that TCR beta libraries were made. TCRdb fed the 5' RACE reads into MiXCR, producing one record per CDR3 protein. Here the sample spans 150,000 to 200,000 distinct CDR3 sequences, about a sixth being singletons. This clonotype was sampled from a male donor with ankylosing spondylitis or in good health (not recorded which). Material for sequencing was blood, either unsorted or a sorted T cell fraction (not recorded which). This sequence joins TRBV11-2 and TRBJ2-1; a weak D match, TRBD1 (5 bases). This CDR3 reads CASSLIFRGRYNEQFF. The DNA for the CDR3 is TGTGCCAGCAGCTTAATTTTTAGGGGCCGGTACAATGAGCAGTTCTTC.